A single sample gave rise to the 13 T cell receptor beta chains below, sequenced in a study of blood T cell repertoires in COVID-19 (TCRdb year 2020). The library was obtained by the immunoSEQ multiplex PCR assay. TCRdb mirrors the immuneACCESS table, restricted to in-frame sequences. Some clones are absent from its copies; in checked studies, under half trace to an unresolved V gene, and the reason for the others is unknown. The sample profile shows over 55,000 clones; nearly 85% of them were found once. The ten largest clones add up to roughly 39% of the sample. Material for sequencing was peripheral blood. These receptors originate from a human donor in a cohort sampled during active COVID-19.

V is TRBV5-1 and J is TRBJ2-5; weak D call: TRBD2 (6 bases). The CDR3 has 14 residues. The ends were cut back, 3 bases at V and 5 bases at J, with 14 bases in the middle. Germline V gene lookup returns CDR1 SGHRS and CDR2 YFSETQ. The CDR3: CASSYFGSGETQYF. The CDR3, as DNA: TGCGCCAGCAGCTATTTCGGGAGTGGTGAGACCCAGTACTTC. Full variable domain (remainder filled in from reference TRBV5-1 and TRBJ2-5): KAGVTQTPRYLIKTRGQQVTLSCSPISGHRSVSWYQQTPGQGLQFLFEYFSETQRNKGNFPGRFSGRQFSNSRSEMNVSTLELGDSALYLCASSYFGSGETQYFGPGTRLLVL.

The DNA of the CDR3 is TGTGCCAGCAGCTTACAGGGGAGAGAGACCCAGTACTTC. Translated: CASSLQGRETQYF. The chain carries TRBV7-2 and TRBJ2-5; D is possibly TRBD1 (6 bases). V lost 2 bases and J lost 4, with 8 bases in between. The CDR3 sequence is 13 residues long. Germline CDR1 and CDR2: SGHTA and FQGNSA. Full variable domain (outside the CDR3, taken from reference TRBV7-2 and TRBJ2-5): GAGVSQSPSNKVTEKGKDVELRCDPISGHTALYWYRQSLGQGLEFLIYFQGNSAPDKSGLPSDRFSAERTGGSVSTLTIQRTQQEDSAVYLCASSLQGRETQYFGPGTRLLVL.

The rearrangement links TRBV24-1 to TRBJ2-1, with D tentatively TRBD1 (5 bases). Trimming removed 3 bases at V and 8 bases at J, with 10 bases between. This CDR3 is built from 13 residues. Germline CDR1 is KGHDR and CDR2 is SFDVKD. CDR3 region: CATSDQGVDEQFF. The CDR3 DNA is TGTGCCACCAGTGATCAAGGGGTCGATGAGCAGTTCTTC.

This chain uses TRBV19 with TRBJ1-4; D is ambiguous. Germline CDR1 is LNHDA and CDR2 is SQIVND (reference sequence). CDR3 length: 12 residues. The germline V and J ends were trimmed by 9 bases and 7 bases, with 12 bases remaining between them. The chain's CDR3 is CASSRIGEKLFF. For the CDR3, the DNA is TGTGCCAGCTCGCGGATTGGTGAAAAACTGTTTTTT.

J is TRBJ2-1 and V is TRBV9; 10 bases line up with TRBD2. Germline CDR1 and CDR2: SGDLS and YYNGEE. The CDR3 has 15 residues. V trimming: 3 bases; J trimming: 0 bases; junction bases outside the gene matches: 0. The DNA for the CDR3 is TGTGCCAGCAGCGGACTAGCGGGCTCCTACAATGAGCAGTTCTTC. This gives the protein CASSGLAGSYNEQFF.

The rearrangement joins TRBV4-2 to TRBJ2-1; 12 nucleotides align to TRBD2. J gave up 0 bases and V 3 bases, and 9 bases lay outside the gene matches. Germline V gene sequence: CDR1 LGHNA, CDR2 YNFKEQ. The length of the CDR3 is 19 residues. CDR3 coding DNA: TGTGCCAGCAGCCAGATACTAGCGGGGGGCCTTTACTCCTACAATGAGCAGTTCTTC. This codes for CASSQILAGGLYSYNEQFF.

V is TRBV18 and J is TRBJ2-5; D might be TRBD2 (8 bases). This CDR3 is built from 16 residues. The V gene lost 4 bases and the J gene lost 2 bases, with 17 bases spanning the gap. The germline gives CDR1 KGHSH, CDR2 LQKENI. This chain's CDR3 is CASSRPGRGQQETQYF. In DNA, the CDR3 is TGTGCCAGCTCACGTCCCGGGAGGGGACAGCAAGAGACCCAGTACTTC.

This chain connects TRBV15 to TRBJ2-7; 8 nucleotides agree with TRBD1. With V trimmed by 4 bases and J by 3 bases, 8 bases remained unmatched. The CDR3 length is 15 residues. Germline V gene sequence: CDR1 LNHNV, CDR2 YYDKDF (reference sequence). The DNA for the CDR3 is TGTGCCACCAGCATTCTAGGTACAGGGGGCTACGAGCAGTACTTC. Its translation: CATSILGTGGYEQYF. Complete variable domain (other parts from reference TRBV15 and TRBJ2-7): DAMVIQNPRYQVTQFGKPVTLSCSQTLNHNVMYWYQQKSSQAPKLLFHYYDKDFNNEADTPDNFQSRRPNTSFCFLDIRSPGLGDTAMYLCATSILGTGGYEQYFGPGTRLTVT.

V and J are TRBV6-2 or TRBV6-3 and TRBJ2-7, with D perhaps matching TRBD1 (8 bases). The CDR3 is 16 amino acids. Germline CDR1 MNHEY, CDR2 SVGEGT. The ends were cut back, 5 bases at V and 0 bases at J, with 17 bases in the middle. The CDR3 spells CASSRTGRGHSYEQYF. The CDR3 DNA follows: TGTGCCAGCAGTAGGACAGGGAGGGGGCACTCCTACGAGCAGTACTTC.

The chain has TRBV3-1 (or the pseudogene TRBV3-2) and TRBJ2-1, with D hard to call. V lost 0 bases to trimming and J lost 7 bases, with 7 bases between them. Germline values: CDR1 LGHDT, CDR2 YNNKEL (reference sequence). The CDR3 runs 13 residues. The CDR3 loop is CASSQDNGNEQFF. The CDR3 DNA is TGTGCCAGCAGCCAAGATAACGGGAATGAGCAGTTCTTC.

This clone was observed a single time. V usage is TRBV19 and J usage is TRBJ1-1; 8 bases are a match to TRBD1. Germline assignment: CDR1 LNHDA and CDR2 SQIVND (reference sequence). V dropped 7 bases and J dropped 9; count of bases not matched to a gene: 10. The CDR3 runs to 13 residues. CDR3 coding DNA: TGTGCCAGTACCGCCGACAGGGGAGGAAAAGCTTTCTTT. It specifies CASTADRGGKAFF.

The rearrangement links TRBV15 to TRBJ2-7; 7 bases are shared with TRBD1. The CDR3 loop spans 17 amino acids. Germline lookup yields CDR1 LNHNV and CDR2 YYDKDF (reference sequence). Losses at the gene ends were 0 bases for V and 3 bases for J; bases not matched to a gene: 11. This CDR3 is CATSRDVLRTGSYEQYF. As DNA, the CDR3 is TGTGCCACCAGCAGAGACGTCCTAAGGACAGGTAGCTACGAGCAGTACTTC. The full variable domain, with the rest looked up from reference TRBV15 and TRBJ2-7, is DAMVIQNPRYQVTQFGKPVTLSCSQTLNHNVMYWYQQKSSQAPKLLFHYYDKDFNNEADTPDNFQSRRPNTSFCFLDIRSPGLGDTAMYLCATSRDVLRTGSYEQYFGPGTRLTVT.

V usage is TRBV7-2 and J usage is TRBJ1-2, with a weak D call TRBD1 (5 bases). Deletions cut 1 base from V and 6 bases from J, with 12 bases between. The germline V gene encodes CDR1 SGHTA and CDR2 FQGNSA. This CDR3 spans 14 amino acids. CDR3 nucleotide sequence: TGTGCCAGCAGCTTAGGTAGGGGATACCATGGCTACACCTTC. Protein product: CASSLGRGYHGYTF. The whole variable domain, remainder taken from reference TRBV7-2 and TRBJ1-2, is GAGVSQSPSNKVTEKGKDVELRCDPISGHTALYWYRQSLGQGLEFLIYFQGNSAPDKSGLPSDRFSAERTGGSVSTLTIQRTQQEDSAVYLCASSLGRGYHGYTFGSGTRLTVV.